A selection of T cell receptor beta chains follows, all from one sample in a study of tumour-infiltrating T cells in Burkitt lymphoma. Measured with immunoSEQ multiplex PCR; TCRdb has only the in-frame clones, and not every one. The sample comprises about 1,000 clones, about 12% of which are singletons, and roughly 42% rests with the top ten. Input material: tumor tissue. The receptors originated from a human donor with diffuse large B-cell lymphoma. CDR3s include the opening cysteine and the closing phenylalanine or tryptophan. A D gene is named only where the DNA matches it firmly. Rows may omit the clone size; those that give it use once, few, many or a size class.

j_call d_call v_call clone_size cdr3_aa cdr3_nt
TRBJ2-4 TRBD1 TRBV6-1 - CASRDRGPAKNIQYF TGTGCCAGCAGAGACAGGGGCCCGGCCAAAAACATTCAGTACTTC
TRBJ2-2 TRBD2 TRBV2 - CASRALAGPYTGELFF TGTGCCAGCAGGGCCCTAGCGGGGCCTTACACCGGGGAGCTGTTTTTT
TRBJ1-2 TRBD1 TRBV13 - CASSTGQGRYYGYTF TGTGCCAGCAGCACCGGACAGGGGCGATACTATGGCTACACCTTC
TRBJ2-3 TRBD1 TRBV5-1 - CASSPQGTDTQYF TGCGCCAGCAGCCCACAGGGGACAGATACGCAGTATTTT
TRBJ1-4 - TRBV25-1 few CASSASRGGNYEKLFF TGTGCCAGCAGTGCCTCAAGGGGGGGAAACTATGAAAAACTGTTTTTT
TRBJ2-1 TRBD2 TRBV4-2 - CASASGSGVHNEQFF TGTGCCAGCGCCTCGGGGAGCGGGGTACACAATGAGCAGTTCTTC
TRBJ2-3 - TRBV11-3 - CASSLNQDTQYF TGTGCCAGCAGCTTAAATCAAGATACGCAGTATTTT
TRBJ1-1 - TRBV2 - CVGHRDLTEAFF TGTGTTGGGCACCGCGACCTCACTGAAGCTTTCTTT
TRBJ1-1 - TRBV27 - CASSLEVGTEAFF TGTGCCAGCAGTTTAGAGGTGGGCACTGAAGCTTTCTTT
TRBJ2-1 - TRBV9 few CASSVGQSSYNEQFF TGTGCCAGCAGCGTAGGACAGAGCTCCTACAATGAGCAGTTCTTC
TRBJ2-1 - TRBV23-1 - CASSHSSESARRDEQFF TGCGCCAGCAGTCACTCTTCAGAATCGGCCCGGCGCGATGAGCAGTTCTTC
TRBJ1-2 - TRBV7-8 - CASSLASNYGYTF TGTGCCAGCAGCTTAGCGAGTAACTATGGCTACACCTTC
TRBJ2-5 - TRBV6-1 few CASSERGRRASGRGETQYF TGTGCCAGCAGTGAAAGGGGCCGCCGGGCTAGCGGAAGGGGGGAGACCCAGTACTTC
TRBJ1-1 - TRBV21-1 - CASNGTESTEAFF TGTGCCAGCAACGGAACAGAGAGCACTGAAGCTTTCTTT
TRBJ2-5 - TRBV15 few CATSNLPGETQYF TGTGCCACCAGCAACCTCCCCGGGGAGACCCAGTACTTC
TRBJ2-7 - TRBV28 - CASCIATGYEQYF TGTGCCAGCTGTATTGCCACAGGGTACGAGCAGTACTTC
TRBJ1-1 - TRBV11-2 once CASSLVRGLPEAFF TGTGCCAGCAGCTTAGTTAGGGGACTCCCTGAAGCTTTCTTT
TRBJ1-1 - TRBV10-2 few CASSDANTEAFF TGCGCCAGCAGTGACGCGAACACTGAAGCTTTCTTT
TRBJ1-6 - TRBV7-5 once CVRSYMIRVFLGGYNSPLHF TGTGTCAGAAGCTATATGATTAGGGTTTTTTTGGGGGGTTATAATTCACCCCTCCACTTT
TRBJ2-1 TRBD2 TRBV30 hyperexpanded CASIAGGYNEQFF TGTGCCTCAATAGCGGGAGGGTACAATGAGCAGTTCTTC
TRBJ2-7 - TRBV21-1 few CASSKVGAGGPYEQYF TGTGCCAGCAGCAAAGTGGGGGCAGGGGGCCCCTACGAGCAGTACTTC
TRBJ2-1 - TRBV2 - CASRTSNEQFF TGTGCCAGCAGGACTAGCAATGAGCAGTTCTTC
TRBJ1-1 TRBD1 TRBV11-2 - CASSPGTENTEAFF TGTGCCAGCAGCCCCGGGACAGAGAACACTGAAGCTTTCTTT
TRBJ2-3 TRBD2 TRBV7-3 - CASSRLAGGQDTQYF TGTGCCAGCAGCAGATTAGCGGGAGGGCAAGATACGCAGTATTTT
TRBJ2-7 TRBD1 TRBV29-1 - CSVLPGQPSWEQYF TGCAGCGTCCTACCGGGACAGCCATCATGGGAGCAGTACTTC
TRBJ2-1 - TRBV4-1 few CASSQTARMERNEQFF TGCGCCAGCAGCCAAACGGCTAGAATGGAGCGGAATGAGCAGTTCTTC
TRBJ2-7 TRBD2 TRBV27 - CASSPSLAGGYEQYF TGTGCCAGCAGTCCGTCACTAGCGGGAGGATACGAGCAGTACTTC
TRBJ1-2 TRBD1 TRBV5-1 few CASSLGAGGASGYTF TGCGCCAGCAGCTTGGGAGCAGGGGGCGCGAGTGGCTACACCTTC
TRBJ2-2 - TRBV6-5 - CVSRRDRNTGELFF TGTGTCAGCAGGCGCGACAGAAACACCGGGGAGCTGTTTTTT
TRBJ1-5 - TRBV10-3 few CAIGGDSNQPQHF TGTGCCATCGGGGGGGACAGCAATCAGCCCCAGCATTTT
TRBJ2-5 - TRBV5-4 few CASSTYRVGETQYF TGTGCCAGCAGCACGTACAGGGTTGGGGAGACCCAGTACTTC
TRBJ2-1 - TRBV28 - CASRSYGTRNEQFF TGTGCCAGCAGATCCTATGGGACCAGAAATGAGCAGTTCTTC
TRBJ2-1 - TRBV7-8 few CASSFYFGNEQFF TGTGCCAGCAGCTTCTATTTTGGGAATGAGCAGTTCTTC
TRBJ1-1 - TRBV30 - CAWTRRVTEAFF TGTGCCTGGACCAGGAGGGTCACTGAAGCTTTCTTT
TRBJ2-1 TRBD2 TRBV11-2 once CASSTHLSSGASYNEQFF TGTGCCAGCAGCACTCACCTTTCTAGCGGGGCCTCCTACAATGAGCAGTTCTTC
TRBJ2-7 - TRBV7-9 few CASSLYVGDEQYF TGTGCCAGCAGCTTATACGTGGGGGACGAGCAGTACTTC
TRBJ1-2 - TRBV7-8 - CASSLIGTFKGGYTF TGTGCCAGCAGCTTAATAGGGACCTTCAAAGGGGGCTACACCTTC
TRBJ2-1 TRBD1 TRBV30 large CAWSVLTGTGGYNEQFF TGTGCCTGGAGTGTACTAACCGGGACAGGGGGCTACAATGAGCAGTTCTTC
TRBJ2-1 - TRBV9 few CASSLDIGGSSYNEQFF TGTGCCAGCAGCTTAGACATAGGGGGGAGCTCCTACAATGAGCAGTTCTTC
TRBJ2-5 TRBD1 TRBV9 few CASSATGGIGETQYF TGTGCCAGCAGCGCGACAGGGGGTATTGGAGAGACCCAGTACTTC
TRBJ1-1 - TRBV14 few CASSLVKGYTEAFF TGTGCCAGCAGCCTCGTCAAGGGTTATACTGAAGCTTTCTTT
TRBJ2-6 - TRBV6-5 large CASSPQGFGANVLTF TGTGCCAGCAGTCCTCAGGGGTTTGGGGCCAACGTCCTGACTTTC
TRBJ2-3 - TRBV27 - CASSSLGPFTDTQYF TGTGCCAGCAGTTCCCTGGGGCCCTTCACAGATACGCAGTATTTT
TRBJ1-2 - TRBV19 - CASSIGPTNYGYTF TGTGCCAGTAGTATAGGACCGACTAACTATGGCTACACCTTC
TRBJ2-5 TRBD1 TRBV30 - CAWSRGQETQYF TGTGCCTGGAGTAGGGGGCAGGAGACCCAGTACTTC
TRBJ2-7 - TRBV28 few CASNSGQPVDEQYF TGTGCCAGCAACAGTGGACAGCCCGTCGACGAGCAGTACTTC
TRBJ1-5 - TRBV6-5 large CASSYAGGDQPQHF TGTGCCAGCAGTTACGCAGGTGGCGATCAGCCCCAGCATTTT
TRBJ2-2 - TRBV21-1 few CASFLRCGELFF TGTGCCAGCTTCCTTCGTTGCGGGGAGCTGTTTTTT
TRBJ2-3 - TRBV27 few CASSLSSTDTQYF TGTGCCAGCAGTTTATCCAGCACAGATACGCAGTATTTT
TRBJ1-2 - TRBV14 - CASSQDDQSLYGYTF TGTGCCAGCAGCCAAGATGACCAGAGCCTCTATGGCTACACCTTC